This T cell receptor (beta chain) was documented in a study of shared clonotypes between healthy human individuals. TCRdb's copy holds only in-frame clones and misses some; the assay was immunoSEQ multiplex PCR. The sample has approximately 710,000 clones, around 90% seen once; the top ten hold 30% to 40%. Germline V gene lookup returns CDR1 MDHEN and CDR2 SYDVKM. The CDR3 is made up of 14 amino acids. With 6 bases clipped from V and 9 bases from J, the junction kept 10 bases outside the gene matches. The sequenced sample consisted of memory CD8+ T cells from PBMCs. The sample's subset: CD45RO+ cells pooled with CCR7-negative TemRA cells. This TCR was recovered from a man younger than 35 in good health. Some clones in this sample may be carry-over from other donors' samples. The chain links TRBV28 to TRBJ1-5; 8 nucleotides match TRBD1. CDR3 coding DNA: TGTGCCAGCAGGCGACAGGGGCGCTTCTGGCCCCAGCATTTT. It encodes CASRRQGRFWPQHF.